This T cell receptor (beta chain) was captured by sequencing in a study of T cell responses to AZD1222 COVID-19 vaccine. Study-wide findings and caveats: Epitopes outside B.1.351 and B.1.1.7 mutated regions reportedly drew nearly half of spike TCRs.

V lost 0 bases to trimming and J lost 7 bases, with 10 bases between them. The CDR3 has 14 amino acids. CDR1 is ENHRY and CDR2 is SYGVKD in the germline V gene. As concerns this clone: The antigen remains undetermined.

Both about-4-week and about-12-week second-dose recipients were combined. Produced via immunoSEQ multiplex PCR; TCRdb's table is partial and in-frame only. The sample holds about 160,000 clones, 92% seen once. The chain recombines TRBV10-3 with TRBJ1-5; D perhaps matches TRBD1 (6 bases). This receptor was identified in an adult who received the AZD1222 COVID-19 vaccine. The source was peripheral blood, collected 28 days after the second AZD1222 dose. CDR3 in DNA: TGTGCCATCAGTGAGTCTACAGGGACCCAGCCCCAGCATTTT. Residues: CAISESTGTQPQHF.